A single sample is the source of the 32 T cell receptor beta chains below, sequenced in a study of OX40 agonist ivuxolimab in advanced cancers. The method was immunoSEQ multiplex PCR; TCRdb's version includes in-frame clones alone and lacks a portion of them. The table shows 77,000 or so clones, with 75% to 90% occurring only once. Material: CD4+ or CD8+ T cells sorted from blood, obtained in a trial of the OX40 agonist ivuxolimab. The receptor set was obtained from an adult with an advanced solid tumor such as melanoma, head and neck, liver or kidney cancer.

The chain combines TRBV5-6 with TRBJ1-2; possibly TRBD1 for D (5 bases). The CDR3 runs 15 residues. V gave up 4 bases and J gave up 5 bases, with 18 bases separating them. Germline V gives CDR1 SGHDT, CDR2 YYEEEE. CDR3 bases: TGTGCCAGCAGCCAAGACAGCTGGGGCGGGTATGGCTACACCTTC. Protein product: CASSQDSWGGYGYTF.

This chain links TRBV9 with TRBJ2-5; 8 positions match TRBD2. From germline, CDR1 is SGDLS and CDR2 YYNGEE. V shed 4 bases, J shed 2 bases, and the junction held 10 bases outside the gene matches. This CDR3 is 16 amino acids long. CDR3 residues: CASSNERGGLQETQYF. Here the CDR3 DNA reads TGTGCCAGCAGCAACGAACGGGGGGGCCTTCAAGAGACCCAGTACTTC.

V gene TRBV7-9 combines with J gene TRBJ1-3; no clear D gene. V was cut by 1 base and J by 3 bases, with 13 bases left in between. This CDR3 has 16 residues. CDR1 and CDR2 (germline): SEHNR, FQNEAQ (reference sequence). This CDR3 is CASSLEVVSFGNTIYF. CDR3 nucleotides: TGTGCCAGCAGCTTAGAAGTGGTCAGCTTTGGAAACACCATATATTTT.

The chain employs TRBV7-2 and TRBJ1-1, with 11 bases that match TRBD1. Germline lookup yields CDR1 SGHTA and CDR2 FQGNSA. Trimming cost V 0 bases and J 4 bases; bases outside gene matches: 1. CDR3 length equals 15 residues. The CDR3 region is CASSLAGTGGTEAFF. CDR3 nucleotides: TGTGCCAGCAGCTTAGCGGGGACAGGGGGCACTGAAGCTTTCTTT.

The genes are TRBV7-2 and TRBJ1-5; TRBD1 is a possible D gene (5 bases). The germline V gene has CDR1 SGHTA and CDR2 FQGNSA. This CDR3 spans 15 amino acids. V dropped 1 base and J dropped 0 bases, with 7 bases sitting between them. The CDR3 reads CASSLVGGSNQPQHF. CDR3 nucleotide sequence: TGTGCCAGCAGCTTAGTCGGGGGTAGCAATCAGCCCCAGCATTTT.

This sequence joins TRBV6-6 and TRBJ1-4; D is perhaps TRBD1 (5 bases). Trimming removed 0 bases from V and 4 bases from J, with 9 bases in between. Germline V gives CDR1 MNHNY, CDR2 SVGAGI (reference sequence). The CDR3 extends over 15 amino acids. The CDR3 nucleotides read TGTGCCAGCAGTTACTCAGACAGCTTTAATGAAAAACTGTTTTTT. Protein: CASSYSDSFNEKLFF.

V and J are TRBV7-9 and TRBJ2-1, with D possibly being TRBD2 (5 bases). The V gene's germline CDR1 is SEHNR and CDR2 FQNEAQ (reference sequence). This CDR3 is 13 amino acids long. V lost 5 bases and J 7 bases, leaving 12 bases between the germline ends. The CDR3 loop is CASSRPPGNEQFF. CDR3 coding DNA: TGTGCCAGCAGCCGACCCCCGGGGAATGAGCAGTTCTTC. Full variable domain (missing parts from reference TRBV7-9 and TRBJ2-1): DTGVSQNPRHKITKRGQNVTFRCDPISEHNRLYWYRQTLGQGPEFLTYFQNEAQLEKSRLLSDRFSAERPKGSFSTLEIQRTEQGDSAMYLCASSRPPGNEQFFGPGTRLTVL.

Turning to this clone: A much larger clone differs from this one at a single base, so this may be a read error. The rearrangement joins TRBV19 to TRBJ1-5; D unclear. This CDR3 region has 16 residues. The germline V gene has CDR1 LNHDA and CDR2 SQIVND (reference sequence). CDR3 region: CVSSISGIYSNQPQHF. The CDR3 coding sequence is TGTGTCAGTAGTATTTCGGGGATATATAGCAATCAGCCCCAGCATTTT. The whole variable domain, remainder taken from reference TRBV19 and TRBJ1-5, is DGGITQSPKYLFRKEGQNVTLSCEQNLNHDAMYWYRQDPGQGLRLIYYSQIVNDFQKGDIAEGYSVSREKKESFPLTVTSAQKNPTAFYLCVSSISGIYSNQPQHFGDGTRLSIL.

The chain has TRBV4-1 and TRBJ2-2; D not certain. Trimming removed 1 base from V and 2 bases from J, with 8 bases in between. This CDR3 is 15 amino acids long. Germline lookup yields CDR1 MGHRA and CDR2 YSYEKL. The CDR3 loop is CASSQVVANTGELFF. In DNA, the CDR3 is TGCGCCAGCAGCCAAGTAGTTGCCAACACCGGGGAGCTGTTTTTT.

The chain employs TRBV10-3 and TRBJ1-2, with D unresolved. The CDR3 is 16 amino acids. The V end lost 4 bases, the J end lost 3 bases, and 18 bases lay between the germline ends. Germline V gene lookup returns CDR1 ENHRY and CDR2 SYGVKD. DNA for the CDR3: TGTGCCATCAGTGGCCTTATGGGGATGACGGACTATGGCTACACCTTC. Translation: CAISGLMGMTDYGYTF.

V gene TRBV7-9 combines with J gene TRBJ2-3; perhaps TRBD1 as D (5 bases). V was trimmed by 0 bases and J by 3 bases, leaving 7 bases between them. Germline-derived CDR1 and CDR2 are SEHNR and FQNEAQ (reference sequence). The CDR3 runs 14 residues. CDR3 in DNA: TGTGCCAGCAGCTTAGCTAAGGGGACAGATACGCAGTATTTT. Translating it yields CASSLAKGTDTQYF. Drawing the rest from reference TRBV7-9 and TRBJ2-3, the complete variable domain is DTGVSQNPRHKITKRGQNVTFRCDPISEHNRLYWYRQTLGQGPEFLTYFQNEAQLEKSRLLSDRFSAERPKGSFSTLEIQRTEQGDSAMYLCASSLAKGTDTQYFGPGTRLTVL.

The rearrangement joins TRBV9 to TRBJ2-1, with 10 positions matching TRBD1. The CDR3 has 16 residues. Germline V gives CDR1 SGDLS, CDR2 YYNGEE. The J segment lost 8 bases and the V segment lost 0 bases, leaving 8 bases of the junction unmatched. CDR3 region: CASSVGLGTGVDEQFF. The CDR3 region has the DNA TGTGCCAGCAGCGTAGGTTTGGGGACAGGGGTCGATGAGCAGTTCTTC.

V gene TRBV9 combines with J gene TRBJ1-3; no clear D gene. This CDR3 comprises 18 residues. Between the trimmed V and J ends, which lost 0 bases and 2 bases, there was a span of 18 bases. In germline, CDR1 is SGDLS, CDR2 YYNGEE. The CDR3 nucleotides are TGTGCCAGCAGCGTAGTGAGTGGCTCAGAGCTTACTGGAAACACCATATATTTT. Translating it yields CASSVVSGSELTGNTIYF.

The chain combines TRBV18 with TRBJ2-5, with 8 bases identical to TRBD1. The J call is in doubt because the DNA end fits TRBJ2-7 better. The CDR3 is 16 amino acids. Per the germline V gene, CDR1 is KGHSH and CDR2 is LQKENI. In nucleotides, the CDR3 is TGTGCCAGCTCACCACTACCGACAGGGGTAGCGTCCGAGCAGTACTTC. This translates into CASSPLPTGVASEQYF.

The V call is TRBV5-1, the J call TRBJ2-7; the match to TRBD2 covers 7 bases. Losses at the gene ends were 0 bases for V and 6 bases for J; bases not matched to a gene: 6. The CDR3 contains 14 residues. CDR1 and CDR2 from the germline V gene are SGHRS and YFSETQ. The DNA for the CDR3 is TGCGCCAGCAGCTTGGAGGCCAGGGAGGGCGAGCAGTACTTC. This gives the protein CASSLEAREGEQYF.

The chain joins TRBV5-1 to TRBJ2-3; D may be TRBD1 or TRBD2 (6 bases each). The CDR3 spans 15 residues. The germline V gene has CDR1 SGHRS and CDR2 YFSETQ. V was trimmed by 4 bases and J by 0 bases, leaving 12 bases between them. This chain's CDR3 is CASSRGGPSTDTQYF. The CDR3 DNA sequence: TGCGCCAGCAGCCGAGGGGGGCCTAGCACAGATACGCAGTATTTT.

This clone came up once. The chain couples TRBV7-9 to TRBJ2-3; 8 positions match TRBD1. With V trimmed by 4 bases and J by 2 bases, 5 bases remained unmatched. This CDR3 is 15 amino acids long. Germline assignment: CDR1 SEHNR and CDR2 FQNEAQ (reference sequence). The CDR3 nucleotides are TGTGCCAGCAGCTATGGACAGGGAGACACAGATACGCAGTATTTT. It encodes CASSYGQGDTDTQYF.

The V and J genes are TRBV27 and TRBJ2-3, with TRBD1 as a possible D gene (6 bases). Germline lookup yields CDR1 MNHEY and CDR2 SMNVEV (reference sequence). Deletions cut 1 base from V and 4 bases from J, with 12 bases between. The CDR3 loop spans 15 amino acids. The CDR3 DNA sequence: TGTGCCAGCAGTTTATGGGGGCGCCTGGCAGATACGCAGTATTTT. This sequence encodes CASSLWGRLADTQYF.

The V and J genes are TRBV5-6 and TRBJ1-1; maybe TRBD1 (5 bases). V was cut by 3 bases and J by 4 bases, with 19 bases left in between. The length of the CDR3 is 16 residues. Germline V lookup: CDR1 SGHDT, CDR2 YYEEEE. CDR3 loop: CASSSLRVGKVTEAFF. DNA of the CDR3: TGTGCCAGCAGCTCTCTCAGGGTTGGAAAGGTCACTGAAGCTTTCTTT.

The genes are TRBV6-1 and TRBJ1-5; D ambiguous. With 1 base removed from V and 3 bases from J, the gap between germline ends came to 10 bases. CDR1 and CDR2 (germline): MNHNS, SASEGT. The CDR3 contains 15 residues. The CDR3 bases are TGTGCCAGCAGTGAAGTGGGGAGGAACAATCAGCCCCAGCATTTT. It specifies CASSEVGRNNQPQHF.

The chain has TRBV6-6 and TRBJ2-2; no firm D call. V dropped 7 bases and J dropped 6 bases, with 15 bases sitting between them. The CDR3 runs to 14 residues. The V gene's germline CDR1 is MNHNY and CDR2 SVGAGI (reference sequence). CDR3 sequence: CASTQTGSAGELFF. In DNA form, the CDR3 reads TGTGCCAGCACCCAGACCGGTTCGGCCGGGGAGCTGTTTTTT.

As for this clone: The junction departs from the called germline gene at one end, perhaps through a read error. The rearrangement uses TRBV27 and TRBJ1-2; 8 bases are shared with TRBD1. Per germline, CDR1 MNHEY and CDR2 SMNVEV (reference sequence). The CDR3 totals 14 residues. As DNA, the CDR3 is TGCCCGTCCTTCGCCGAGACAGGGGCAAGGGGCTACACCTTC. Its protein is CPSFAETGARGYTF.

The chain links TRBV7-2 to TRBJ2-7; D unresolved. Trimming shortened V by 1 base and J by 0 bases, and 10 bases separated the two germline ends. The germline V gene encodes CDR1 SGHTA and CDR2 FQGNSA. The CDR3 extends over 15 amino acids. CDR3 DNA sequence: TGTGCCAGCAGCTTAGTAGAGACCGTCTCCTACGAGCAGTACTTC. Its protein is CASSLVETVSYEQYF.

CDR3 sequence reads: CASSRESDEQFF. DNA of the CDR3: TGTGCCAGCTCACGAGAGTCTGATGAGCAGTTCTTC. The V call is TRBV18, the J call TRBJ2-1; D remains unclear. Trimming left V 4 bases short and J 8 bases short, with 9 bases between. This CDR3 has 12 residues. Germline V gene lookup returns CDR1 KGHSH and CDR2 LQKENI.

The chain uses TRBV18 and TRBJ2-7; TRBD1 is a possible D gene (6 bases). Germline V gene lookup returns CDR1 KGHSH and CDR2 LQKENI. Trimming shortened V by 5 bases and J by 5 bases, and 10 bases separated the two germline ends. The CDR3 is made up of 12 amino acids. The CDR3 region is CASSAQGNEQYF. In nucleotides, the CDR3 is TGTGCCAGCTCAGCTCAGGGGAACGAGCAGTACTTC. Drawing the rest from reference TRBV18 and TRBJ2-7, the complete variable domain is NAGVMQNPRHLVRRRGQEARLRCSPMKGHSHVYWYRQLPEEGLKFMVYLQKENIIDESGMPKERFSAEFPKEGPSILRIQQVVRGDSAAYFCASSAQGNEQYFGPGTRLTVT.

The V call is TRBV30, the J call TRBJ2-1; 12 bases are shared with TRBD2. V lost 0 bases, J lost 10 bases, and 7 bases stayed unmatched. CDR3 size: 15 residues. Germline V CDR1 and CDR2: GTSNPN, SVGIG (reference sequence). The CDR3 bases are TGTGCCTGGAGTGTAGCTCTAGCGGGAGGGCCGGAGCAGTTCTTC. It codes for CAWSVALAGGPEQFF.

In DNA form, the CDR3 reads TGTGCCTGGTTGGGACAGTCCTATAATTCACCCCTCCACTTT. This sequence encodes CAWLGQSYNSPLHF. The chain joins TRBV30 to TRBJ1-6; 7 nucleotides align to TRBD1. Germline-derived CDR1 and CDR2 are GTSNPN and SVGIG (reference sequence). Germline trimming cut 5 bases from V and 1 base from J; bases unmatched to any gene: 2. The CDR3 is 14 amino acids.

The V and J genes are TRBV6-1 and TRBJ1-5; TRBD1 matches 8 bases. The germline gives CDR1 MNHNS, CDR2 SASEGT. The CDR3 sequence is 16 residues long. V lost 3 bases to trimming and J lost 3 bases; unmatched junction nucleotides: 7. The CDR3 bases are TGTGCCAGCAGTGAGAGCAGGGGGCTCGTCAATCAGCCCCAGCATTTT. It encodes CASSESRGLVNQPQHF.

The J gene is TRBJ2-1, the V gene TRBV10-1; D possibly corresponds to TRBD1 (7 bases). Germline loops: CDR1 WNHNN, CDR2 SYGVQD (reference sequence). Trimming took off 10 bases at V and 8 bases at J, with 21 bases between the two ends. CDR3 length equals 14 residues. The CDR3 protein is CATKSLGRGDEQFF. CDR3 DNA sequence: TGCGCCACCAAGTCCCTTGGCAGGGGGGATGAGCAGTTCTTC.

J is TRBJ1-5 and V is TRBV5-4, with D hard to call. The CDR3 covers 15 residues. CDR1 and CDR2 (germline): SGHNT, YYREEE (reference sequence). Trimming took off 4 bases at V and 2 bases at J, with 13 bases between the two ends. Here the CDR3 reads CASSPGLGGNQPQHF. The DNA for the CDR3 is TGTGCCAGCAGCCCCGGGCTGGGCGGCAATCAGCCCCAGCATTTT.

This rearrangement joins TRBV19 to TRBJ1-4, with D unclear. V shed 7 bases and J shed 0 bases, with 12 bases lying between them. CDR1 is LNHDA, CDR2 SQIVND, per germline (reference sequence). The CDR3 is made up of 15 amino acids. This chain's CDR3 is CASTRLGATNEKLFF. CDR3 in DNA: TGTGCCAGTACTCGGCTTGGAGCAACTAATGAAAAACTGTTTTTT.

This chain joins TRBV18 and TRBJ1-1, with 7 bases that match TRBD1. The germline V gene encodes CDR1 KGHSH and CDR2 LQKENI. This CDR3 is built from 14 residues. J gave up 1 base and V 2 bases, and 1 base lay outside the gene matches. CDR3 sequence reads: CASSPGQENTEAFF. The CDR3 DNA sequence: TGTGCCAGCTCACCAGGACAGGAGAACACTGAAGCTTTCTTT.